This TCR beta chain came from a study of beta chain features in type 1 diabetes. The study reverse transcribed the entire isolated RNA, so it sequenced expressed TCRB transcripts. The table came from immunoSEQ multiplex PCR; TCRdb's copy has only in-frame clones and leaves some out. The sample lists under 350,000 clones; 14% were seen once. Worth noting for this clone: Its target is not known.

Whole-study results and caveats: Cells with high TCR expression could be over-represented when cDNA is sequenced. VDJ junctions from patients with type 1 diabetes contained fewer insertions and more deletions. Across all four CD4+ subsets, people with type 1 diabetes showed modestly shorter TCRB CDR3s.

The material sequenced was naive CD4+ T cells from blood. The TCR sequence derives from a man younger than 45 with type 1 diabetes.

CDR3 in DNA: TGTGCCAGCAGTGAGTACGGGTGGACCTACAATGAGCAGTTCTTC. Residues: CASSEYGWTYNEQFF. The chain joins TRBV2 to TRBJ2-1; the D is unclear. Germline V gene data show CDR1 as SNHLY and CDR2 as FYNNEI. The length of the CDR3 is 15 residues. The V end lost 3 bases, the J end lost 2 bases, and 11 bases lay between the germline ends.